This T cell receptor (beta chain) was recorded in a study of molecular identifiers for immune sequencing clone quantification. General study points: Clones exceeding 20 RNA copies carried over 98% of effector molecules but under 1% of naive-cell molecules.

Note on this clonotype: Its target is not known. Being one base from a much bigger clone, this may be a read error.

Previously described methods and listed TCR primers were used for bulk TCR libraries. TCRdb analysed the PCR reads with MiXCR anew, one entry per CDR3 protein. Among about 320,000 distinct CDR3 sequences listed, around a fifth were seen once. The ends were cut back, 4 bases at V and 7 bases at J, with 25 bases in the middle. The germline V gene encodes CDR1 SQVTM and CDR2 ANQGSEA. The CDR3 spans 17 residues. Material: naive CD8+ T cells from blood, with Jurkat cell RNA spiked in. Indicated subset: FACS-sorted CD8+CD4-CCR7+CD45RA+ naive T cells. The receptor's source is a human donor in good health. Some libraries in this study had Jurkat cell RNA spiked in. The chain has TRBV29-1 and TRBJ2-2, with D maybe TRBD2 (5 bases). The CDR3 region has the DNA TGCAGCGTTGCCCGCGGGTCCCTCACAACGGGGAACGGGGAGCTGTTTTTT. As protein: CSVARGSLTTGNGELFF.